The present TCR beta chain was sequenced within a study of blood T cell repertoires in COVID-19. Study details: PBMCs, B-cell-depleted T cells, or T cells were the source of the cDNA or gDNA that made up the material.

In the study's own analysis: Using reference gene primer amplification, nucleated cell counts were estimated. Sequenced by immunoSEQ multiplex PCR; TCRdb stores in-frame clones only, minus some. V and J calls and clone size are given by that table; D and trimming were obtained from the DNA. Of 70,000 or so clones listed, approximately 79% are singletons. This CDR3 region has 17 residues. Trimming cost V 4 bases and J 1 base; bases outside gene matches: 6. From germline, CDR1 is LNHDA and CDR2 SQIVND (reference sequence). Sequenced input: peripheral blood. The clonotype comes from a human donor in a cohort sampled during active COVID-19. The rearrangement uses TRBV19 and TRBJ2-2; 10 bases fit TRBD1. The CDR3 protein is CASSNGRTGGNTGELFF. The CDR3 coding sequence is TGTGCCAGTAGTAATGGACGGACAGGGGGGAACACCGGGGAGCTGTTTTTT. The full variable domain, its missing parts supplied by reference TRBV19 and TRBJ2-2, is DGGITQSPKYLFRKEGQNVTLSCEQNLNHDAMYWYRQDPGQGLRLIYYSQIVNDFQKGDIAEGYSVSREKKESFPLTVTSAQKNPTAFYLCASSNGRTGGNTGELFFGEGSRLTVL.